A selection of T cell receptor beta chains follows, all from one sample in a study of shared clonotypes between healthy human individuals. Sequencing was performed with immunoSEQ multiplex PCR; in TCRdb, only in-frame clones are kept and a portion is missing. The sample has about 2 million clones; roughly 94% are singletons. The material sequenced was naive CD4+ T cells sorted from blood. The receptors originated from a man aged 18 to 29 in good health. Both conserved end residues are part of each CDR3. The D gene is left open where the match is weak. Clone size is shown for a subset of rows, as once, few, many or a class of expanded clone.

>TRBJ2-1|TRBV28|NA|NA
TGTGCCAGCAGTTCGGCAGGCGGTACTCATGGTTTCTACAATGAGCAGTTCTTC
CASSSAGGTHGFYNEQFF
>TRBJ2-7|TRBV5-1|NA|TRBD1
TGCGCCAGCAGCTCCGGGACAGGAACATACGAGCAGTACTTC
CASSSGTGTYEQYF
>TRBJ1-1|TRBV7-2|NA|NA
TGTGCCAGCAGCTTCGCACTGCCGAACACTGAAGCTTTCTTT
CASSFALPNTEAFF
>TRBJ2-3|TRBV7-2|NA|NA
TGTGCCAGCAGCTTAGCTGTTGGAAGCGGCACAGATACGCAGTATTTT
CASSLAVGSGTDTQYF
>TRBJ2-7|TRBV2|NA|TRBD1
TGTGCCAGCCAAGGCAGGACAGGGTCCTACGAGCAGTACTTC
CASQGRTGSYEQYF
>TRBJ2-7|TRBV7-8|NA|TRBD2
TGTGCCAGCAGCCGGACCAGCGGGAGCTCTTACGAGCAGTACTTC
CASSRTSGSSYEQYF
>TRBJ1-4|TRBV5-1|NA|NA
TGCGCCAGCAGCCCCCAACAAGTTAATGAAAAACTGTTTTTT
CASSPQQVNEKLFF
>TRBJ1-1|TRBV19|NA|NA
TGTGCCAGTAGTTCTTCAGTGAACACTGAAGCTTTCTTT
CASSSSVNTEAFF
>TRBJ1-5|TRBV29-1|NA|TRBD1
TGCAGCGTCGGACAGGGGGCCTTCAATCAGCCCCAGCATTTT
CSVGQGAFNQPQHF
>TRBJ2-7|TRBV6-1|NA|TRBD1
TGTGCCAGCAGTAGGACAGGGGTCGAGCAGTACTTC
CASSRTGVEQYF
>TRBJ2-7|TRBV5-4|NA|TRBD1
TGTGCCAGCAGCTCCGGGACAGGGATCCACGAGCAGTACTTC
CASSSGTGIHEQYF
>TRBJ2-1|TRBV6-6|NA|NA
TGTGCCAGCAGTCGGACAGCTCTTACCTACAATGAGCAGTTCTTC
CASSRTALTYNEQFF
>TRBJ2-5|TRBV5-4|NA|TRBD2
TGTGCCAGCAGCCTCCTAGCGGTCCCACAAGAGACCCAGTACTTC
CASSLLAVPQETQYF
>TRBJ1-6|TRBV30|once|NA
TGTGCCTGGAGTCTCAACTCCTATAATTCACCCCTCCACTTT
CAWSLNSYNSPLHF
>TRBJ1-2|TRBV9|once|TRBD1
TGTGCCAGCAGCGTACAGGGGGCCTATGGCTACACCTTC
CASSVQGAYGYTF
>TRBJ2-5|TRBV18|NA|NA
TGTGCCAGCTCACGTTCAAAAGAGACCCAGTACTTC
CASSRSKETQYF
>TRBJ1-3|TRBV11-2|NA|NA
TGTGCCAGCAGCTTAGATTTGGCCCCGCAGACTGGAAACACCATATATTTT
CASSLDLAPQTGNTIYF
>TRBJ1-1|TRBV29-1|NA|NA
TGCAGCGTGGACGGGACACAGATTATGAACACTGAAGCTTTCTTT
CSVDGTQIMNTEAFF
>TRBJ1-2|TRBV6-5|once|NA
TGTGCCAGCAGCCGAGATCTACCCGGAGGCTACACCTTC
CASSRDLPGGYTF
>TRBJ1-5|TRBV25-1|NA|NA
TGTGCCAGCAGTGAATATGGGGATCAGCCCCAGCATTTT
CASSEYGDQPQHF
>TRBJ2-5|TRBV7-2|NA|NA
TGTGCCAGCAGCTTTACGATTAGCGGCCAAGAGACCCAGTACTTC
CASSFTISGQETQYF
>TRBJ2-1|TRBV7-9|NA|NA
TGTGCCAGCAGCCCGGAGGCGGGTCCACCCCGCAATGAGCAGTTCTTC
CASSPEAGPPRNEQFF
>TRBJ1-2|TRBV30|NA|NA
TGTGCCTGGGGCAGGGTTAACTATGGCTACACCTTC
CAWGRVNYGYTF
>TRBJ2-5|TRBV19|NA|NA
TGTGCCAGTAGTGGGGGACTTCCCGGTGGAGAGACCCAGTACTTC
CASSGGLPGGETQYF
>TRBJ1-2|TRBV14|NA|TRBD1
TGTGCCAGCAGCCCGCTGACAGGGGCGGTCCCTTATGGCTACACCTTC
CASSPLTGAVPYGYTF
>TRBJ1-1|TRBV7-9|NA|NA
TGTGCCAGCAGCTTAGCTCCCGAATCAGCTTTCTTT
CASSLAPESAFF
>TRBJ2-7|TRBV27|NA|NA
TGTGCCAGCCGGGACGGAGCCTACGAGCAGTACTTC
CASRDGAYEQYF
>TRBJ2-2|TRBV6-1|NA|TRBD2
TGTGCCAGCAGTGACGCTGCGGCTAGCGGGGGGACGGGACCCGGGGAGCTGTTTTTT
CASSDAAASGGTGPGELFF
>TRBJ2-2|TRBV7-9|NA|TRBD1
TGTGCCAGCAGCTCCCCCGGGACAGGGAGCACCGGGGAGCTGTTTTTT
CASSSPGTGSTGELFF
>TRBJ2-5|TRBV2|NA|TRBD2
TGTGCCAGCAGTGAAGCTGGCGGGGGACCCCAAGAGACCCAGTACTTC
CASSEAGGGPQETQYF
>TRBJ1-2|TRBV18|NA|NA
TGTGCCAGCTCACCAGGGACCGAGGGCTATGGCTACACCTTC
CASSPGTEGYGYTF
>TRBJ2-1|TRBV10-3|NA|NA
TGTGCCATCAGTGAGTCGGTAGTACTAGCAGCGAGAAGCTCCTACAATGAGCAGTTCTTC
CAISESVVLAARSSYNEQFF
>TRBJ1-4|TRBV5-6|NA|TRBD1
TGTGCCAGCAGCTTGGTAGGGACAGGCAATGAAAAACTGTTTTTT
CASSLVGTGNEKLFF
>TRBJ2-3|TRBV6-5|NA|NA
TGTGCCAGCAGTCCAGGGGCCCCTAGCACAGATACGCAGTATTTT
CASSPGAPSTDTQYF
>TRBJ1-5|TRBV5-6|NA|NA
TGTGCCAGCAGCTTAAGGGGTCAGCCCCAGCATTTT
CASSLRGQPQHF
>TRBJ2-2|TRBV5-1|NA|TRBD2
TGCGCCAGCAGCCCTAGCGGGGTGAACACCGGGGAGCTGTTTTTT
CASSPSGVNTGELFF
>TRBJ1-1|TRBV11-2|NA|NA
TGTGCCAGCAGCTTCGTCCAGGGAATGGGAAACACTGAAGCTTTCTTT
CASSFVQGMGNTEAFF
>TRBJ2-3|TRBV2|NA|NA
TGTGCCAGCAGTGAAACAAGGGTGGGGCTATATACGCAGTATTTT
CASSETRVGLYTQYF
>TRBJ2-7|TRBV9|NA|NA
TGTGCCAGCAGCGTCGGGGTTCTCTCCTACGAGCAGTACTTC
CASSVGVLSYEQYF
>TRBJ2-5|TRBV4-1|NA|NA
TGCGCCAGCAGCCAGGCCCCCAAAAGGGAGACCCAGTACTTC
CASSQAPKRETQYF
>TRBJ2-6|TRBV5-4|NA|TRBD1
TGTGCCAGCAGCCGAGAAGGGACAGTGGACTCTGGGGCCAACGTCCTGACTTTC
CASSREGTVDSGANVLTF
>TRBJ2-7|TRBV5-8|NA|TRBD1
TGTGCCAGCAGCTTGGACAGGGGGCACGAGCAGTACTTC
CASSLDRGHEQYF
>TRBJ2-5|TRBV5-4|NA|NA
TGTGCCAGCAGCTTGGCGGGAGTGGGTGAGACCCAGTACTTC
CASSLAGVGETQYF
>TRBJ1-6|TRBV6-5|NA|NA
TGTGCCAGCAGCCAAAGGGTGGGTTATAATTCACCCCTCCACTTT
CASSQRVGYNSPLHF
>TRBJ1-2|TRBV11-2|many|TRBD1
TGTGCCAGCAGCCCTGAGACAGGGAGGGAGTATGGCTACACCTTC
CASSPETGREYGYTF